Shown below are 22 T cell receptor beta chains from a single sample sequenced in a study of CD8 T cells in ankylosing spondylitis. In TCRdb, the 5' RACE reads were re-called with MiXCR into one record per CDR3 protein. This table has 150,000 or so distinct CDR3 sequences, approximately 10% appearing once. The sequenced material came from blood, either unsorted or a sorted T cell fraction (not recorded which). The receptors stem from a male donor with ankylosing spondylitis or in good health (not recorded which).

Ten or more counts support this clonotype. CDR3 nucleotide sequence: TGTGCCAGCAGACCCGCCGGGGGGTACGAGCAGTACTTC. Amino acid sequence: CASRPAGGYEQYF. The J gene is TRBJ2-7, the V gene TRBV6-1, with 7 bases identical to TRBD2. The trim removed 6 bases at V and 4 bases at J, leaving 6 bases unmatched. There are 13 residues in the CDR3. Germline CDR1 is MNHNS and CDR2 is SASEGT.

This clonotype has just a few counts. The gene calls are TRBV27 and TRBJ2-2, with 7 bases lining up with TRBD2. Per germline, CDR1 MNHEY and CDR2 SMNVEV (reference sequence). The J segment lost 7 bases and the V segment lost 8 bases, leaving 13 bases of the junction unmatched. The CDR3 sequence is 15 residues long. CDR3 loop: CASRSSGKMDGELFF. In nucleotides, the CDR3 is TGTGCCAGCCGGAGCAGCGGGAAGATGGACGGGGAGCTGTTTTTT.

This clonotype has a count of ten or more. The rearrangement uses TRBV6-1 and TRBJ1-5; D perhaps matches TRBD1 (5 bases). Per germline, CDR1 MNHNS and CDR2 SASEGT. The ends were cut back, 0 bases at V and 9 bases at J, with 15 bases in the middle. This CDR3 has 15 amino acids. The CDR3 loop reads CASSEAIGAGRPQHF. Here the CDR3 DNA reads TGTGCCAGCAGTGAAGCAATAGGGGCGGGTCGGCCCCAGCATTTT.

This clonotype has at least ten counts. The chain employs TRBV12-3 or TRBV12-4 and TRBJ2-2; the D gene is possibly TRBD2 (5 bases). This CDR3 is 16 amino acids long. Between the trimmed V and J ends, which lost 2 bases and 6 bases, there was a span of 16 bases. CDR3 region: CASSLSVDYGAGELFF. The CDR3 bases are TGTGCCAGCAGTTTATCTGTCGACTACGGGGCCGGGGAGCTGTTTTTT.

In this sample, this clonotype turned up many times. The J gene is TRBJ2-5, the V gene TRBV12-3 or TRBV12-4, with D perhaps matching TRBD1 or TRBD2 (5 bases each). The CDR3 is 14 residues long. Trimming stripped 3 bases from V and 5 bases from J, with 13 bases between. The CDR3 is CASSLAEGFETQYF. The CDR3 bases are TGTGCCAGCAGTTTGGCCGAGGGGTTTGAGACCCAGTACTTC.

The chain carries TRBV18 and TRBJ2-3, with 8 nucleotides matching TRBD1. The CDR3 is 15 residues long. V shed 5 bases and J 3 bases; nucleotides not matched to a gene: 7. Looked up from germline, CDR1 is KGHSH and CDR2 is LQKENI. The CDR3 spells CASSSDRGATDTQYF. CDR3 nucleotide sequence: TGTGCCAGCTCATCCGACAGGGGAGCGACAGATACGCAGTATTTT.

The V call is TRBV7-9, the J call TRBJ2-5; D perhaps matches TRBD2 (5 bases). The CDR3 sequence is 15 residues long. V lost 5 bases, J lost 5 bases, and 18 bases lay in between. Germline values: CDR1 SEHNR, CDR2 FQNEAQ (reference sequence). CDR3 amino acids: CASSPFQASWETQYF. The DNA for the CDR3 is TGTGCCAGCAGCCCGTTCCAGGCTAGCTGGGAGACCCAGTACTTC. Looking up the rest from reference TRBV7-9 and TRBJ2-5 gives the full variable domain: DTGVSQNPRHKITKRGQNVTFRCDPISEHNRLYWYRQTLGQGPEFLTYFQNEAQLEKSRLLSDRFSAERPKGSFSTLEIQRTEQGDSAMYLCASSPFQASWETQYFGPGTRLLVL.

This clonotype was observed at least ten times. The rearrangement joins TRBV6-2 or TRBV6-3 to TRBJ1-5; D is undetermined. This CDR3 comprises 11 residues. In germline, CDR1 is MNHEY, CDR2 SVGEGT. V lost 8 bases and J lost 5, with 7 bases in between. The CDR3: CASGFDQPQHF. The CDR3 coding sequence is TGTGCCAGCGGCTTTGATCAGCCCCAGCATTTT.

This clonotype occurred many times. This rearrangement joins TRBV14 to TRBJ2-1, with D unresolved. The V and J ends lost 0 bases and 3 bases respectively, with 3 bases between them. The CDR3 contains 13 residues. Germline lookup yields CDR1 SGHDN and CDR2 FVKESK. The CDR3 here is CASSQDYYNEQFF. The CDR3 region has the DNA TGTGCCAGCAGCCAAGATTACTACAATGAGCAGTTCTTC. The full variable domain, in which reference TRBV14 and TRBJ2-1 provide the parts outside the CDR3, is EAGVTQFPSHSVIEKGQTVTLRCDPISGHDNLYWYRRVMGKEIKFLLHFVKESKQDESGMPNNRFLAERTGGTYSTLKVQPAELEDSGVYFCASSQDYYNEQFFGPGTRLTVL.

In this sample, this clonotype turned up a few times. This chain joins TRBV5-1 and TRBJ2-5; the match to TRBD1 covers 9 bases. The ends lost 2 bases at V and 1 base at J; junction bases unmatched: 6. CDR3 length: 16 amino acids. Germline assignment: CDR1 SGHRS and CDR2 YFSETQ. The CDR3 sequence is CASSFGTGHGQETQYF. The CDR3 DNA sequence: TGCGCCAGCAGCTTTGGGACAGGGCATGGCCAAGAGACCCAGTACTTC.

This clonotype was picked up many times. V gene TRBV20-1 combines with J gene TRBJ2-7, with D perhaps TRBD2 (6 bases). With 6 bases removed from V and 10 bases from J, the gap between germline ends came to 13 bases. Germline V gene lookup returns CDR1 DFQATT and CDR2 SNEGSKA (reference sequence). The CDR3 has 10 residues. The CDR3 here is CSAGGAQQYF. Here the CDR3 DNA reads TGCAGTGCCGGGGGAGCCCAACAGTACTTC.

In this sample, this clonotype turned up many times. This chain connects TRBV5-1 to TRBJ2-1, with 15 nucleotides matching TRBD2. The CDR3 is made up of 17 amino acids. Unmatched junction bases numbered 11, after V lost 5 bases and J lost 8 bases. Germline CDR1 is SGHRS and CDR2 is YFSETQ. CDR3 residues: CASSPRTSGRGGDEQFF. The CDR3 DNA is TGCGCCAGCAGTCCCCGGACTAGCGGGAGGGGAGGGGATGAGCAGTTCTTC.

This clonotype has a count of ten or more. This chain uses TRBV3-1 with TRBJ2-2; TRBD2 matches 11 bases. The CDR3 contains 17 residues. CDR1 is LGHDT, CDR2 YNNKEL, per germline (reference sequence). The junction had 8 bases not matched to a gene; V was cut back by 4 bases and J by 4 bases. CDR3: CASSPLLAGEGTGELFF. The CDR3 DNA reads TGTGCCAGCAGCCCTCTACTAGCGGGAGAAGGCACCGGGGAGCTGTTTTTT.

V gene TRBV5-1 combines with J gene TRBJ2-5, with 9 bases that match TRBD2. V dropped 2 bases and J dropped 5; count of bases not matched to a gene: 4. Germline V gene data show CDR1 as SGHRS and CDR2 as YFSETQ. This CDR3 is built from 14 residues. The CDR3 spells CASSFGTSLETQYF. The CDR3 nucleotides are TGCGCCAGCAGCTTTGGGACTAGCTTGGAGACCCAGTACTTC.

This clonotype was detected many times. This sequence joins TRBV7-8 and TRBJ1-4; TRBD1 might be the D (5 bases). Per germline, CDR1 SGHVS and CDR2 FQNEAQ. Trimming took 5 bases from V and 2 from J, leaving 12 bases between them. The CDR3 totals 15 residues. The CDR3 nucleotides read TGTGCCAGCAGCCCGACTTCAGGGACTAATGAAAAACTGTTTTTT. It yields the protein CASSPTSGTNEKLFF.

This clonotype was found many times. This chain uses TRBV5-1 with TRBJ1-1; maybe TRBD1 (6 bases). The CDR3 is 15 amino acids. With 2 bases removed from V and 1 base from J, the gap between germline ends came to 12 bases. Per germline, CDR1 SGHRS and CDR2 YFSETQ. The CDR3 region has the DNA TGCGCCAGCAGCTTTGAGGGGGTGGCGAACACTGAAGCTTTCTTT. Encoded protein: CASSFEGVANTEAFF.

The sample holds a few counts of this clonotype. The chain uses TRBV7-2 and TRBJ2-3; 8 bases are a match to TRBD1. V gave up 5 bases and J gave up 2 bases; unmatched junction bases: 6. Germline V lookup: CDR1 SGHTA, CDR2 FQGNSA. The CDR3 has 15 amino acids. The CDR3 DNA is TGTGCCAGCAGCCGGGGACAGGCTAACACAGATACGCAGTATTTT. Residues: CASSRGQANTDTQYF.

V gene TRBV27 combines with J gene TRBJ2-1, with a weak D call TRBD2 (10 bases). V lost 8 bases, J lost 10 bases, and 36 bases lay in between. The length of the CDR3 is 19 residues. Germline values: CDR1 MNHEY, CDR2 SMNVEV (reference sequence). The CDR3: CASGPGQGPGLARFNEQFF. In DNA form, the CDR3 reads TGTGCCAGCGGTCCGGGACAGGGACCGGGACTAGCGAGGTTCAACGAGCAGTTCTTC.

This chain connects TRBV6-2 or TRBV6-3 to TRBJ1-5; D unresolved. Between the trimmed V and J ends, which lost 5 bases and 5 bases, there was a span of 16 bases. Germline values: CDR1 MNHEY, CDR2 SVGEGT. This CDR3 is 15 amino acids long. This CDR3 is CASSREPGDYQPQHF. The CDR3 nucleotides read TGTGCCAGCAGTAGGGAGCCCGGCGATTATCAGCCCCAGCATTTT.

As to this clonotype: Just one base apart from a much larger clone, this may be a read error. The chain carries TRBV28 and TRBJ1-1, with TRBD1 matching 7 bases. The CDR3 consists of 14 residues. Germline V lookup: CDR1 MDHEN, CDR2 SYDVKM. The J segment lost 4 bases and the V segment lost 5 bases, leaving 7 bases of the junction unmatched. The CDR3 loop is CASSGAGGGTEAFF. The CDR3 DNA sequence: TGTGCCAGCAGTGGGGCAGGGGGGGGCACTGAAGCTTTCTTT.

This clonotype was detected ten times or more. The J gene is TRBJ1-5, the V gene TRBV29-1; unclear D gene. This CDR3 has 12 residues. The germline gives CDR1 SQVTM, CDR2 ANQGSEA. V shed 4 bases and J shed 4 bases, with 8 bases lying between them. Written as DNA, the CDR3 is TGCAGCGTTGGGTCGGGGAATCAGCCCCAGCATTTT. Translated: CSVGSGNQPQHF.

This clonotype was detected ten times or more. The chain links TRBV5-1 to TRBJ2-5; the match to TRBD2 covers 10 bases. Germline CDR1 is SGHRS and CDR2 is YFSETQ. The CDR3 covers 15 residues. After removal of 4 bases from V and 4 bases from J, the junction contained 7 bases not matched to a gene. CDR3 DNA: TGCGCCAGCAGCCGCGGACGACTAGCGGGAGAGACCCAGTACTTC. Amino acid sequence: CASSRGRLAGETQYF.